This T cell receptor beta chain was identified in a study of T cell responses to AZD1222 COVID-19 vaccine. Findings and limits, study-wide: In the spike-specific TCR repertoire, nearly half reportedly target unmutated variant regions. When two AZD1222 doses had been given, Spike-specific TCR breadth and depth rose.

Profiled with immunoSEQ multiplex PCR; TCRdb holds only in-frame clones, not every one. Among 120,000 or so clones listed, roughly 92% were seen once. Second-dose intervals of approximately 4 or approximately 12 weeks were pooled. Germline CDR1 GTSNPN, CDR2 SVGIG (reference sequence). The CDR3 is 18 amino acids. V lost 3 bases, J lost 5 bases, and 14 bases stayed unmatched. In the case of this clone: Its antigen is currently unknown.

This sample comprised peripheral blood, obtained 28 days after the second AZD1222 dose. The TCR was taken from an adult who received the AZD1222 COVID-19 vaccine. The rearrangement joins TRBV30 to TRBJ2-5, with 14 bases lining up with TRBD2. The CDR3 coding sequence is TGTGCCTGGAGCCTAATCGCCGGACTAGCGGGGGGTAGGGAGACCCAGTACTTC. Encoded protein: CAWSLIAGLAGGRETQYF. Full variable domain (outside the CDR3, taken from reference TRBV30 and TRBJ2-5): SQTIHQWPATLVQPVGSPLSLECTVEGTSNPNLYWYRQAAGRGLQLLFYSVGIGQISSEVPQNLSASRPQDRQFILSSKKLLLSDSGFYLCAWSLIAGLAGGRETQYFGPGTRLLVL.